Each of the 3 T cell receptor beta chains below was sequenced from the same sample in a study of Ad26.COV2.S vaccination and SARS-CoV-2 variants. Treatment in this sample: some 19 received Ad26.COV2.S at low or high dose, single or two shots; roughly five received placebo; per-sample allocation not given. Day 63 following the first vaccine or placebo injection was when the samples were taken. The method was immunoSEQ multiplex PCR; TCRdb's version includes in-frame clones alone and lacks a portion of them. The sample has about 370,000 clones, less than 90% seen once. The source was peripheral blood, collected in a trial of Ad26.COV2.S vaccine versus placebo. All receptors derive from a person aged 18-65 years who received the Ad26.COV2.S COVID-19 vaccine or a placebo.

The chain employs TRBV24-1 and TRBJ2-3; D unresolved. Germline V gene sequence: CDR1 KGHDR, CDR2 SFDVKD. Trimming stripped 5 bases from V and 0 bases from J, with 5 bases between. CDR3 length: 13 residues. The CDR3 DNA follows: TGTGCCACCAGTGTGGCGAGCACAGATACGCAGTATTTT. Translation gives CATSVASTDTQYF.

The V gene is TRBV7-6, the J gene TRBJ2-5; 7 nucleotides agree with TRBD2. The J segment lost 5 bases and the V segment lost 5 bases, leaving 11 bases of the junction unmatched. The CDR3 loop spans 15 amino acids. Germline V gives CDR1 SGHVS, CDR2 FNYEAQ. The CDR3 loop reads CASSIAQTSRETQYF. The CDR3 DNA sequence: TGTGCCAGCAGCATCGCCCAGACTAGCCGTGAGACCCAGTACTTC.

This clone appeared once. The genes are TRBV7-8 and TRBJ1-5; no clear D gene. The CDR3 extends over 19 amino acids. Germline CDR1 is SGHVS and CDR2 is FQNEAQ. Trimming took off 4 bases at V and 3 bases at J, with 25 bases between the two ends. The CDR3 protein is CASSSPPDDEAVVNQPQHF. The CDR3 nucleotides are TGTGCCAGCAGCTCTCCCCCCGATGATGAAGCCGTAGTCAATCAGCCCCAGCATTTT.